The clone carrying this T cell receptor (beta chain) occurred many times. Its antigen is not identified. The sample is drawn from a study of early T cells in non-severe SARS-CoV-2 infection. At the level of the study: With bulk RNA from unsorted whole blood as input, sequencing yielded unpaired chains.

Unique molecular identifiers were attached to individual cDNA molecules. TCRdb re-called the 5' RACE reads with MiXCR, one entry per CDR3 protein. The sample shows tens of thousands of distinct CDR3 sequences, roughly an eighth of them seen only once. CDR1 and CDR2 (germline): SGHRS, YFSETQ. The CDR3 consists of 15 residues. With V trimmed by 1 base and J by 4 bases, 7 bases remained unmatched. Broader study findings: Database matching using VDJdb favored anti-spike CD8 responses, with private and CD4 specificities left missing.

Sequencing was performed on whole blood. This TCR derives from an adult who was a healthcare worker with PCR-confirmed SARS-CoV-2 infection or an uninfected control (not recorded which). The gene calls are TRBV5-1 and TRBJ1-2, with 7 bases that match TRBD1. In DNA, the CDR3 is TGCGCCAGCAGCTTGATAGGACAGGCTCTCTATGGCTACACCTTC. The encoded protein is CASSLIGQALYGYTF. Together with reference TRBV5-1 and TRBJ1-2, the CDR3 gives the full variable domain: KAGVTQTPRYLIKTRGQQVTLSCSPISGHRSVSWYQQTPGQGLQFLFEYFSETQRNKGNFPGRFSGRQFSNSRSEMNVSTLELGDSALYLCASSLIGQALYGYTFGSGTRLTVV.